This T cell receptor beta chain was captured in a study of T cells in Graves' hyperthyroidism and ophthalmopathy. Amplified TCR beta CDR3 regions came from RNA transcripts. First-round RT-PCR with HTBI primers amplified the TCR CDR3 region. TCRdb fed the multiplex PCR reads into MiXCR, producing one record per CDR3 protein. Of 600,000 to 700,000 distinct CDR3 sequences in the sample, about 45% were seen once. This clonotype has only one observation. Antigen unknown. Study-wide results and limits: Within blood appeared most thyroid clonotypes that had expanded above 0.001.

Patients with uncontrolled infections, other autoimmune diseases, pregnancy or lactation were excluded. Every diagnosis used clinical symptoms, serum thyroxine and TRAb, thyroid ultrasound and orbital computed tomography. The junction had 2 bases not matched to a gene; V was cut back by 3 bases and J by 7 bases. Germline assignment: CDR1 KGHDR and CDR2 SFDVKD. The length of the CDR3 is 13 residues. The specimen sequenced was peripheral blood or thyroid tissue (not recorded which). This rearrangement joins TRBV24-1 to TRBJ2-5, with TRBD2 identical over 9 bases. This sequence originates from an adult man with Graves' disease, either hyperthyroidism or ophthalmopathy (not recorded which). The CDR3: CATSDATSGTQYF. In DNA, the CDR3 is TGTGCCACCAGTGATGCGACTAGCGGGACCCAGTACTTC.